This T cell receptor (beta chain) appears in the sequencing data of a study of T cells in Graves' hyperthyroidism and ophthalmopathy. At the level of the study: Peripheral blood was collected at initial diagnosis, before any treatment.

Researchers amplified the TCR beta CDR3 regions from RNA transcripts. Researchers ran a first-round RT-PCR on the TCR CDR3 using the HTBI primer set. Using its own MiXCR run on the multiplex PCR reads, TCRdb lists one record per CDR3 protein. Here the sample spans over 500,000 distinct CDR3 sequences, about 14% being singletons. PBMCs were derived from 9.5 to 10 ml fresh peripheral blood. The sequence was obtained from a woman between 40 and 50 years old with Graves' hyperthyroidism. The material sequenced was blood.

CDR3 sequence: CASIITEIRSGYTF. CDR3 bases: TGTGCCAGCATTATAACTGAAATAAGATCTGGCTACACCTTC. This chain joins TRBV6-8 and TRBJ1-2; D call uncertain. Germline V gives CDR1 MNHGY, CDR2 SAAAGT. V was clipped by 7 bases and J by 7 bases, with 19 bases between them. The CDR3 runs to 14 residues.